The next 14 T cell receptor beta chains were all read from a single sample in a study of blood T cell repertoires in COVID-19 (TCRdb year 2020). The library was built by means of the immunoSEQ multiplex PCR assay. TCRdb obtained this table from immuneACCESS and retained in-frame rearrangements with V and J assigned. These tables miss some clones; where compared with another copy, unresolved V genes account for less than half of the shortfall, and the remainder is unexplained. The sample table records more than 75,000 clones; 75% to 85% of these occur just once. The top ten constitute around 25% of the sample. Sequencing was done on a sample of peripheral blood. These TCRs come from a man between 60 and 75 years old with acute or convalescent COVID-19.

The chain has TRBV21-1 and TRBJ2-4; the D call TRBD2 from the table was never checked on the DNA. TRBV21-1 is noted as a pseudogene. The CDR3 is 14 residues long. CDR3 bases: TGTGCCAGCAGCAGGGGAGGGAGCGAAAACATTCAGTACTTC. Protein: CASSRGGSENIQYF.

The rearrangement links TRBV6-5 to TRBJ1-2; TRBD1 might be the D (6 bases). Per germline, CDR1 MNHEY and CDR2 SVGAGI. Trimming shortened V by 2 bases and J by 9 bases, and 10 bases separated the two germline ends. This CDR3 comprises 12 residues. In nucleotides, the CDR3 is TGTGCCAGCAGTTACAACAGGGTTAGCTACACCTTC. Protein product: CASSYNRVSYTF.

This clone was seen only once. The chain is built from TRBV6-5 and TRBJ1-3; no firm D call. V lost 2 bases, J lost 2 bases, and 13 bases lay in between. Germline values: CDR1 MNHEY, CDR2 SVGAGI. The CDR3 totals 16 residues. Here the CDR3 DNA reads TGTGCCAGCAGTTACGGCAGGAACAACCCTGGAAACACCATATATTTT. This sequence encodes CASSYGRNNPGNTIYF.

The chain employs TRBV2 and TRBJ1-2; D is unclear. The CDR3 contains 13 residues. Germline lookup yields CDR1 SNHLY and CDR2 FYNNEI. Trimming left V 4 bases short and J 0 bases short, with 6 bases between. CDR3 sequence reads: CASSAITNYGYTF. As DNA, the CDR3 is TGTGCCAGCAGTGCTATAACTAACTATGGCTACACCTTC.

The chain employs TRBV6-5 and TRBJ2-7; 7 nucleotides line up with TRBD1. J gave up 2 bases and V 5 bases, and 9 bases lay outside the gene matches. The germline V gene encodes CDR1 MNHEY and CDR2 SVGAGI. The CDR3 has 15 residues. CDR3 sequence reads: CASSKDRFRTYEQYV. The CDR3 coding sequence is TGTGCCAGCAGTAAGGACAGGTTCAGGACCTACGAGCAGTACGTC.

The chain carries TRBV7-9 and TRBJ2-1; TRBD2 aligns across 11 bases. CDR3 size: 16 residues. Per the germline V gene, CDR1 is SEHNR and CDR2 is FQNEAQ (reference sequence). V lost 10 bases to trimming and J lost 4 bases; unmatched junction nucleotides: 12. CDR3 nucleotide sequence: TGTGCCATCCAACCGCCTTTAGCGGGGGGGTACAATGAGCAGTTCTTC. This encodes CAIQPPLAGGYNEQFF.

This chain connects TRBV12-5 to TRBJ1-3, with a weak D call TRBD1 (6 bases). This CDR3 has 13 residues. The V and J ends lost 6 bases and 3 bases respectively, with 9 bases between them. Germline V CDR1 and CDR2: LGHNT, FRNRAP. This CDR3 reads CASGSGDGNTIYF. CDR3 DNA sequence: TGTGCTAGTGGCTCAGGGGATGGAAACACCATATATTTT.

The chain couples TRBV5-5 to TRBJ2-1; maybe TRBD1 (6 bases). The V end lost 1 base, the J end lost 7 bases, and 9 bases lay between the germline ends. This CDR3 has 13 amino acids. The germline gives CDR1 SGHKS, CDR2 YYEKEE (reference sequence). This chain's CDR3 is CASSLSQGNEQFF. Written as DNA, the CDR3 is TGTGCCAGCAGCTTGAGCCAGGGGAATGAGCAGTTCTTC.

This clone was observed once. The CDR3 loop is CASSQAMGGGQEKLFF. The CDR3 DNA reads as TGCGCCAGCAGCCAGGCCATGGGGGGGGGCCAGGAAAAACTGTTTTTT. This chain joins TRBV4-1 and TRBJ1-4; D is possibly TRBD1 (6 bases). The CDR3 has 16 amino acids. Trimming stripped 3 bases from V and 8 bases from J, with 19 bases between. Germline values: CDR1 MGHRA, CDR2 YSYEKL.

CDR3 protein: CASSYSRRTGQETQYF. The CDR3 bases are TGTGCCAGCAGTTACTCGAGGAGGACAGGTCAAGAGACCCAGTACTTC. V and J are TRBV6-5 and TRBJ2-5, with 7 positions matching TRBD1. Germline V gene data show CDR1 as MNHEY and CDR2 as SVGAGI. The V gene end was trimmed by 0 bases and the J gene end by 2 bases; junction bases not matched to a gene: 6. The CDR3 runs 16 residues.

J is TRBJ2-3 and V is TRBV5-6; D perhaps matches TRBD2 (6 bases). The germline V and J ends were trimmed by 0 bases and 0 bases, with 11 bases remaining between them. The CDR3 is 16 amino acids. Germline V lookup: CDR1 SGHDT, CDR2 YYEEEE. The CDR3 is CASSLGGAGSTDTQYF. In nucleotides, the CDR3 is TGTGCCAGCAGCTTGGGCGGGGCCGGGAGCACAGATACGCAGTATTTT.

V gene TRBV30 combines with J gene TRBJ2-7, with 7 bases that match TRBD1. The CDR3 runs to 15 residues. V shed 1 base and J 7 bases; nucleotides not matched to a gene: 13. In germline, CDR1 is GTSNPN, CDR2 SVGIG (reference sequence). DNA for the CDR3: TGTGCCTGGAGTGGGTTGGACAGGTCCCTTGGGGAGCAGTACTTC. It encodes CAWSGLDRSLGEQYF.

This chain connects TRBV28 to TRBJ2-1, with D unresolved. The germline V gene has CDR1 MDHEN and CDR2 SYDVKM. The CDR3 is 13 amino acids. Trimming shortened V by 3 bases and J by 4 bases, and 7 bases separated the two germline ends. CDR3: CASSFGLYNEQFF. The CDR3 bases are TGTGCCAGCAGTTTCGGTCTATACAATGAGCAGTTCTTC.

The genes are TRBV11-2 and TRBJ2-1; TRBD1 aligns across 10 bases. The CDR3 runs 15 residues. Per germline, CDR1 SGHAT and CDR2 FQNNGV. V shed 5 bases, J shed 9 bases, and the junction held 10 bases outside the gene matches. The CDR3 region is CASSARGTGVVEQFF. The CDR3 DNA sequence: TGTGCCAGCAGCGCAAGAGGGACAGGGGTAGTTGAGCAGTTCTTC.